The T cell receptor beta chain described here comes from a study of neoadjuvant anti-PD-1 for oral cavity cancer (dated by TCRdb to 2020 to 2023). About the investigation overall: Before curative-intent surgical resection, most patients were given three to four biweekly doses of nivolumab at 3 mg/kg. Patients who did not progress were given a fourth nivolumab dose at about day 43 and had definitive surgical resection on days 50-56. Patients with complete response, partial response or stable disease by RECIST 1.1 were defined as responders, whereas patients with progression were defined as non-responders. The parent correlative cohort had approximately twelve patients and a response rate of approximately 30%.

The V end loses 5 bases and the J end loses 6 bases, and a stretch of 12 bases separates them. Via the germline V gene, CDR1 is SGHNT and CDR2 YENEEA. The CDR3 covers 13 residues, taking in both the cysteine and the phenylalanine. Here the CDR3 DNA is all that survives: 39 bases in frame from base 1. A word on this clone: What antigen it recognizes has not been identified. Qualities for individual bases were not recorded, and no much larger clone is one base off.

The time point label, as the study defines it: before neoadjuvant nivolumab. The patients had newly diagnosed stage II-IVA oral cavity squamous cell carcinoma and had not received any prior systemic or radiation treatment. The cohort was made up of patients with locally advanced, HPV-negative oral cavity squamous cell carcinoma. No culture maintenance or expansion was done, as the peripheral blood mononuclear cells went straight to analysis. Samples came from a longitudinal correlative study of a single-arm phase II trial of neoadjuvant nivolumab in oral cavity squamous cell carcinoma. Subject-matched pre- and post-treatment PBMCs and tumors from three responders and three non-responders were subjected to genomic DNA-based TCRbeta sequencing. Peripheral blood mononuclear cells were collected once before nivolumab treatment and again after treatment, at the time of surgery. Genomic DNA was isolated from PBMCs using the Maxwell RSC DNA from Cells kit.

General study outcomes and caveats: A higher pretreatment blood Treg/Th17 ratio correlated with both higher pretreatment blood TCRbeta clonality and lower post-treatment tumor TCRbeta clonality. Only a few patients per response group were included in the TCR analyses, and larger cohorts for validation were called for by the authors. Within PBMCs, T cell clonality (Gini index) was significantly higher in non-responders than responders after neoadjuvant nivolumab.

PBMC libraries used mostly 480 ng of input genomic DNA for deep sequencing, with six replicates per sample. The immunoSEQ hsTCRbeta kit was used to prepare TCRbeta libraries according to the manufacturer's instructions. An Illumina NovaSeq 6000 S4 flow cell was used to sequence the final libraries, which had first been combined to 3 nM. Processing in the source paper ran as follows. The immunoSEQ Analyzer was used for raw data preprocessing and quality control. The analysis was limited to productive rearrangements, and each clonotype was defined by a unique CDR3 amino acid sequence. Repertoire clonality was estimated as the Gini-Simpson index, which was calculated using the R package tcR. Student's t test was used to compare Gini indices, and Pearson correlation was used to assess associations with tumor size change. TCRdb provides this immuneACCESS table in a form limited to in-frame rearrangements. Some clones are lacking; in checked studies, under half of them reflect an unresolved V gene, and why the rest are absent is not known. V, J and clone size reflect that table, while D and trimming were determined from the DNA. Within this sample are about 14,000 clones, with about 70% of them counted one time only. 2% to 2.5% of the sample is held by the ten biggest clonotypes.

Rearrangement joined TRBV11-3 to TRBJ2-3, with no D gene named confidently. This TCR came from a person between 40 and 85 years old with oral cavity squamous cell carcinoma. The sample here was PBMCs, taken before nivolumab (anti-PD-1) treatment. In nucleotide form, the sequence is TGTGCCAGCAGCCAGTACCCCGGGGATACGCAGTATTTT. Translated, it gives CASSQYPGDTQYF. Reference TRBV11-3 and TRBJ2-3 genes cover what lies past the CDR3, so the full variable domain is EAGVVQSPRYKIIEKKQPVAFWCNPISGHNTLYWYLQNLGQGPELLIRYENEEAVDDSQLPKDRFSAERLKGVDSTLKIQPAELGDSAVYLCASSQYPGDTQYFGPGTRLTVL.